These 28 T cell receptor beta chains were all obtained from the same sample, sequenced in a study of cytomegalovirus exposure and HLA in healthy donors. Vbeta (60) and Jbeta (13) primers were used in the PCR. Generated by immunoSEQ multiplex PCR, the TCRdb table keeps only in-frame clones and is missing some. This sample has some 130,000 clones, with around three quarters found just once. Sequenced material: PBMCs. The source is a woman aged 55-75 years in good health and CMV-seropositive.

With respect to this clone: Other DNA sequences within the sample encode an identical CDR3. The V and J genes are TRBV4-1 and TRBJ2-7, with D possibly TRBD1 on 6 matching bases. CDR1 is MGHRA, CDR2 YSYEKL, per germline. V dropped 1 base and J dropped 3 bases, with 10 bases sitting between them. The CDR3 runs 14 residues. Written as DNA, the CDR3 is TGCGCCAGCAGCCAAGGCAGGGGCCTCTACGAGCAGTACTTC. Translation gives CASSQGRGLYEQYF.

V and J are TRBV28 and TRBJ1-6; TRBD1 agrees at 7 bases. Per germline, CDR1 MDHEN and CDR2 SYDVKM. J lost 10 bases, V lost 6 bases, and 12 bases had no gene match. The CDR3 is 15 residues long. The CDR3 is CASRPWGQGDSPLHF. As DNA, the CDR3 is TGTGCCAGCAGACCCTGGGGGCAGGGGGACTCACCCCTCCACTTT.

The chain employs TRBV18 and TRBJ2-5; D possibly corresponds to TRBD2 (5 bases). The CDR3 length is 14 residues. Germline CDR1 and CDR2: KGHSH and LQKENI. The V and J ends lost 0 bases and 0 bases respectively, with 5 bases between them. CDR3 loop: CASSPPDYQETQYF. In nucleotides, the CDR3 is TGTGCCAGCTCACCACCGGACTACCAAGAGACCCAGTACTTC.

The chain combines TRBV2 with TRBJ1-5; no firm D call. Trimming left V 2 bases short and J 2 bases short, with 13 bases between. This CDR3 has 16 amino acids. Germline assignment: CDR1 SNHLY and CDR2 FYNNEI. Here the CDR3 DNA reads TGTGCCAGCAGTGAAAGAGGGATTGAAGGCAATCAGCCCCAGCATTTT. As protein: CASSERGIEGNQPQHF.

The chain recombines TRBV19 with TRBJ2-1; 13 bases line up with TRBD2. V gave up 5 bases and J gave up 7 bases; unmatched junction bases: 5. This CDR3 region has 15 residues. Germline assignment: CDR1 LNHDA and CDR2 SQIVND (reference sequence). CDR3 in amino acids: CASSRLAGGGNEQFF. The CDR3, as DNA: TGTGCCAGTAGTCGACTAGCGGGGGGCGGGAATGAGCAGTTCTTC.

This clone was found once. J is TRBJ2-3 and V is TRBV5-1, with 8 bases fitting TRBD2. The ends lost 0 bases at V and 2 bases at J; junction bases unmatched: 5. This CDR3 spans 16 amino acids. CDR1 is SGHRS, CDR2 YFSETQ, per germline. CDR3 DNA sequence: TGCGCCAGCAGCTTGGGGACTAGCTCCATCACAGATACGCAGTATTTT. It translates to CASSLGTSSITDTQYF. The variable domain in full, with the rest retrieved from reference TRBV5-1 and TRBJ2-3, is KAGVTQTPRYLIKTRGQQVTLSCSPISGHRSVSWYQQTPGQGLQFLFEYFSETQRNKGNFPGRFSGRQFSNSRSEMNVSTLELGDSALYLCASSLGTSSITDTQYFGPGTRLTVL.

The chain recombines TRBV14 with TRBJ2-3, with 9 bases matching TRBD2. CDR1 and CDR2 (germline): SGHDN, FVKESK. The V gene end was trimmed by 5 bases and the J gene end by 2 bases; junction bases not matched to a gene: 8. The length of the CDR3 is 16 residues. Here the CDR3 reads CASSYPRGGDTDTQYF. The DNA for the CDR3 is TGTGCCAGCAGCTACCCTCGCGGGGGGGACACAGATACGCAGTATTTT.

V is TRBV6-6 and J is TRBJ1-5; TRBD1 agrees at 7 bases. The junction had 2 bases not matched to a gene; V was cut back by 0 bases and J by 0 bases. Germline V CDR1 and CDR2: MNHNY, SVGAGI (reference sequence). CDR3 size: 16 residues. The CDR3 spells CASSYSTGDSNQPQHF. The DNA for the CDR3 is TGTGCCAGCAGTTACTCCACAGGGGATAGCAATCAGCCCCAGCATTTT.

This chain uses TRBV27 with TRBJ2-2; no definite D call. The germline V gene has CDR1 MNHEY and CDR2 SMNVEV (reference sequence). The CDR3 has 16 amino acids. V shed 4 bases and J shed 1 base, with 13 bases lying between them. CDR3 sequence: CASSSTEFGNTGELFF. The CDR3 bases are TGTGCCAGCAGTTCCACGGAGTTTGGGAACACCGGGGAGCTGTTTTTT.

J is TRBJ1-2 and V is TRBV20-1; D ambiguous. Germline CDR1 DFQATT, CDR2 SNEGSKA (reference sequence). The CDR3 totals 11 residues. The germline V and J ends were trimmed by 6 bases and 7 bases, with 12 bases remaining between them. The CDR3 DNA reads TGCAGTGCCACCCGGGAAGCTGGCTACACCTTC. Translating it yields CSATREAGYTF.

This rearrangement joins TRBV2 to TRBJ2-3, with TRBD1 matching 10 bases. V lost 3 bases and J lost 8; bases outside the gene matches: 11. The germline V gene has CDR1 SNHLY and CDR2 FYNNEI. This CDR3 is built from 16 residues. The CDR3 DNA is TGTGCCAGCAGTGATTTGGGGGACAGGGGAGGTTTTACGCAGTATTTT. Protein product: CASSDLGDRGGFTQYF.

CDR3 in DNA: TGTGCCAGCAGCTTAGCCGGTGGCAGGGGTATAAACACTGAAGCTTTCTTT. It yields the protein CASSLAGGRGINTEAFF. The gene calls are TRBV7-9 and TRBJ1-1, with a tentative D call TRBD1 (6 bases). Germline values: CDR1 SEHNR, CDR2 FQNEAQ (reference sequence). CDR3 size: 17 residues. The V gene lost 0 bases and the J gene lost 2 bases, with 16 bases spanning the gap.

CDR3 sequence: CARPGTNEKLFF. CDR3 nucleotide sequence: TGTGCCAGGCCCGGGACTAATGAAAAACTGTTTTTT. The chain couples TRBV21-1 to TRBJ1-4. TRBV21-1 is tagged as a pseudogene. CDR3 length: 12 amino acids.

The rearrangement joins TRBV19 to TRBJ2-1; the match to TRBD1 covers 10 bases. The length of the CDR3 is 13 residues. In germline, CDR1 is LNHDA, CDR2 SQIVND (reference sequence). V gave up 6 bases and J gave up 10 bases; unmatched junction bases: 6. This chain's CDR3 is CASRGTGVREQFF. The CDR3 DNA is TGTGCCAGTAGGGGGACAGGGGTACGCGAGCAGTTCTTC.

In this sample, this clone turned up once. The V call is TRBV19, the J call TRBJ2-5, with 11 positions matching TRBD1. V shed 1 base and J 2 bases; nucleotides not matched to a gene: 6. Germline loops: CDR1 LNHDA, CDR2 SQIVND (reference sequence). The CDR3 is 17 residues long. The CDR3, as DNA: TGTGCCAGTAGTATAGGTGGGACAGGGGGACCGCAAGAGACCCAGTACTTC. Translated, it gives CASSIGGTGGPQETQYF.

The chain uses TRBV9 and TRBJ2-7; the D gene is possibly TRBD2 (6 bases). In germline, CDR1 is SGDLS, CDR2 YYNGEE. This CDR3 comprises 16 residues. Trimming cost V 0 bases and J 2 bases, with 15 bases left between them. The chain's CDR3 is CASSVGPGVGTYEQYF. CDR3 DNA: TGTGCCAGCAGCGTAGGCCCGGGGGTAGGCACCTACGAGCAGTACTTC.

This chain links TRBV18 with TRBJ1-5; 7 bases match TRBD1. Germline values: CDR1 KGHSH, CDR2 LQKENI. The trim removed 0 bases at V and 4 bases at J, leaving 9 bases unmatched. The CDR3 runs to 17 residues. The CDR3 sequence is CASSPPLRQGLNQPQHF. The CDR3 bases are TGTGCCAGCTCACCACCCCTACGACAGGGCCTAAATCAGCCCCAGCATTTT.

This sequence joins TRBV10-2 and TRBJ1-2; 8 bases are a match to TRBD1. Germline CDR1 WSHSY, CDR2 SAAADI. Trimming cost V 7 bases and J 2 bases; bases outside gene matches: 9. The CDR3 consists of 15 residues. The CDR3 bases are TGCGCCAGCAAGGAGACAGGGGCTGAGAACTATGGCTACACCTTC. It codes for CASKETGAENYGYTF.

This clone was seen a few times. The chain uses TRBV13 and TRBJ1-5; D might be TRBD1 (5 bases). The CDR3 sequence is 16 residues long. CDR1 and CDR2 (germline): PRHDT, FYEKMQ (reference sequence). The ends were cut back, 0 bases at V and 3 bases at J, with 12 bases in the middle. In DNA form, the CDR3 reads TGTGCCAGCAGCTTAGGCGGGACTTCTTACAATCAGCCCCAGCATTTT. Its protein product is CASSLGGTSYNQPQHF.

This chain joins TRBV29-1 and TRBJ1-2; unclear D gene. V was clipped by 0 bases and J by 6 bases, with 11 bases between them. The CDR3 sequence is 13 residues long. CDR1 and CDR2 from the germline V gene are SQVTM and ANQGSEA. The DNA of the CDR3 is TGCAGCGTTGAAGATGAGAGAGATCATGGCTACACCTTC. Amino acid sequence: CSVEDERDHGYTF.

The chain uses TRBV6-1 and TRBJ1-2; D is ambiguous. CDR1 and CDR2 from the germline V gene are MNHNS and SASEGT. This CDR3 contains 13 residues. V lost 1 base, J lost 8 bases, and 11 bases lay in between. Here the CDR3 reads CASSEVMARGYTF. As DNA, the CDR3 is TGTGCCAGCAGTGAAGTAATGGCGCGGGGCTACACCTTC.

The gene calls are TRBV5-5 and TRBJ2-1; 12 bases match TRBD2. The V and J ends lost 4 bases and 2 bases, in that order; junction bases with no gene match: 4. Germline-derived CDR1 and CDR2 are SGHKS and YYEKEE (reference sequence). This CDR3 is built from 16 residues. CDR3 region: CASSRLAGDAYNEQFF. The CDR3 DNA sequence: TGTGCCAGCAGCCGACTAGCGGGGGATGCCTACAATGAGCAGTTCTTC.

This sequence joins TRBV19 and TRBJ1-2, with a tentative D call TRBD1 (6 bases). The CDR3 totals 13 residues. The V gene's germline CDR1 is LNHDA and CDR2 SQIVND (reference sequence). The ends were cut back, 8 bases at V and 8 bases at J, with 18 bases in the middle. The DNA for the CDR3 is TGTGCCAGTGAACCGGGACAACCGGAGGGCTACACCTTC. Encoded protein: CASEPGQPEGYTF.

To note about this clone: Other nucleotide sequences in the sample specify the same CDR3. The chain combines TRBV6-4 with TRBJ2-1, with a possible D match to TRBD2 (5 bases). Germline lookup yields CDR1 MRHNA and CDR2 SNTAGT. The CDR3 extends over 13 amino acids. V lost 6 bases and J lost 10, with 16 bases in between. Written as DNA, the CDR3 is TGTGCCAGCAGCGACGGTACGGGAAACGAGCAGTTCTTC. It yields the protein CASSDGTGNEQFF.

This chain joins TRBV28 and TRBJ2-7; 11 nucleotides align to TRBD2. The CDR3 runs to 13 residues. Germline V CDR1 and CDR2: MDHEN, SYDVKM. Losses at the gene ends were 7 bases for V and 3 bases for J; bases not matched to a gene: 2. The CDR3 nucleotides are TGTGCCAGCACTAGCGGGGGGCTCTACGAGCAGTACTTC. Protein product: CASTSGGLYEQYF.

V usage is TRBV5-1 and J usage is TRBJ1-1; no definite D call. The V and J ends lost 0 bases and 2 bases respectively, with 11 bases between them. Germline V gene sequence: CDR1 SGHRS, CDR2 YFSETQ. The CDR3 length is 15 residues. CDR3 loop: CASSLAPTSNTEAFF. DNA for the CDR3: TGCGCCAGCAGCTTGGCCCCGACATCTAACACTGAAGCTTTCTTT.

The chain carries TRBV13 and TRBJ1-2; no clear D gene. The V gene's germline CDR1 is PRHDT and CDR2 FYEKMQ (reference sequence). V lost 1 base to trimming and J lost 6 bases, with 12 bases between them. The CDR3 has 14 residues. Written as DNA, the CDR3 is TGTGCCAGCAGCTTAGAAGCGGGGAGCCATGGCTACACCTTC. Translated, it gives CASSLEAGSHGYTF.

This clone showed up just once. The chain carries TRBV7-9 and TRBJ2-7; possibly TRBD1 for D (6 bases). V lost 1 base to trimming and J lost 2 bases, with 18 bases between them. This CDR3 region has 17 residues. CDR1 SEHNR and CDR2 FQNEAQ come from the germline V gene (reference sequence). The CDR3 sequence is CASSLDLIYRDAYEQYF. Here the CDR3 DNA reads TGTGCCAGCAGCTTAGACCTCATATACAGGGACGCCTACGAGCAGTACTTC.